This T cell receptor beta chain came from a study of blood T cell repertoires in COVID-19. Original handling: Researchers report that nucleated cell counts were estimated from reference gene primer amplification. Only in-frame clones appear in the TCRdb table, and some are missing; sequencing was by immunoSEQ multiplex PCR. That table gives V, J and clone size, and the DNA gave D and trimming. The sample contains around 260,000 clones, 75% to 90% of which appear only once. With 2 bases clipped from V and 3 bases from J, the junction kept 1 base outside the gene matches. Germline V lookup: CDR1 MDHEN, CDR2 SYDVKM. This CDR3 has 14 residues.

The chain uses TRBV28 and TRBJ1-3, with 7 bases that match TRBD1. This TCR derives from a woman in her twenties or thirties with active or convalescent COVID-19. Specimen: peripheral blood. CDR3 bases: TGTGCCAGCAGTTTACGGACAGGTGGAAACACCATATATTTT. Protein sequence: CASSLRTGGNTIYF.